This entry features one T cell receptor beta chain sequence. This clonotype was detected many times. Its antigen is still unknown. Base qualities are not recorded, but no much larger clone differs from it by a single base. The ophthalmopathy patients had moderately to severely active disease, with a Clinical Activity Score of 3 or higher, a NOSPECS grade of 4 or higher, and a disease duration of less than 3 months. Patients with other autoimmune diseases, uncontrolled infections, pregnancy or lactation were excluded from the study. Diagnosis was based on clinical symptoms, serum thyroxine, TRAb, thyroid ultrasound and orbital computed tomography. Ficoll-Paque density gradient centrifugation was used to isolate PBMCs from about 9 ml of fresh peripheral blood. Total RNA was extracted with Trizol reagent and quality-checked on an Agilent 2100 Bioanalyzer. This sample was included in a study of Graves' ophthalmopathy and Graves' hyperthyroidism (dated by TCRdb to about 2018). At the level of the whole study: Peripheral blood samples were taken at the time of initial diagnosis, before any treatment was given. The study used signatures of the TCR beta repertoire to tell Graves' ophthalmopathy apart from Graves' hyperthyroidism and to predict which patients would progress to ophthalmopathy. In total, 120 to 150 blood samples were TCR-sequenced: roughly 45 ophthalmopathy, about 75 hyperthyroidism and around 17 hyperthyroidism-to-ophthalmopathy patients. To explore V-J signatures distinguishing ophthalmopathy from hyperthyroidism, a discovery set of under 110 patients (fewer than 45 ophthalmopathy, 55 to 60 stable hyperthyroidism) was enrolled. For independent validation, a separate cohort was made up of some 19 hyperthyroidism patients plus 17 patients who later progressed from hyperthyroidism to ophthalmopathy. In more than five hyperthyroidism patients, the T-cell repertoires found in thyroid tissue were compared with those found in blood. Following sampling, methimazole starting at 30 mg daily was administered to hyperthyroidism patients, and high-dose intravenous methylprednisolone was administered to ophthalmopathy patients. The 100 discovery patients were randomly split 7:3 into training and test sets. The full study reports these points: Sample size was not statistically predetermined, and group allocation was not concealed from the investigators. In validation, the model predicted ophthalmopathy progression with nearly 71% sensitivity and about 77% specificity; 12 predicted patients were CT-confirmed with GO in a median of 6.5 months. Among expanded thyroid clonotypes with frequency above 0.001, most also showed up in blood, which suggests that blood repertoires may reflect the thyroid immune response. In cross-validation, the 13-signature model distinguished ophthalmopathy from stable hyperthyroidism with around 90% sensitivity and 81.08% specificity, while in the test set the corresponding values were roughly 80% and 75%.

V loses 6 bases at its end and J loses 4 bases; junction bases beyond the gene matches: 10. The CDR3 covers 17 residues, taking in both the cysteine and the phenylalanine. Kept here is only the CDR3 DNA, which spans 51 bases and is read in frame from base 1. The germline V gene yields MNHEY for CDR1 and SVGEGT for CDR2. For repertoire sequencing, the TCR beta CDR3 regions were amplified from RNA transcripts. The first round was an RT-PCR using HTBI primers with the Qiagen OneStep RT-PCR kit, and this first round was followed by a second-round multiplex PCR, then size selection and purification. Libraries were sequenced on an Illumina HiSeq2000 using paired-end 100 bp reads. The study's own analysis went as follows. SOAPnuke was used for read processing, and reads with adapters, uncalled bases, a mean Phred below 15, or no exact constant-primer or identifier match were discarded. COPE v1.2.5 was used to merge the high-quality paired reads. Each unique nucleotide sequence was treated as a clonotype, and MiTCR v1.1 was used to align the clonotypes to the IMGT TRB V, D and J references. The analysis was limited to V-J combinations with a frequency above 0.0001, which together covered 99.2% of repertoires. A TCR clonal expansion and chaos score per V-J combination was defined as the ratio of F50 clonal expansion to chaos observed in the TCRdist matrix. Welch's t-statistics and random forest were used to narrow the features down to 13 V-J combinations, which were then fed into a naive Bayes classifier. The similarity between thyroid and blood repertoires was quantified using the Morisita-Horn index. TCRdb trimmed the raw reads at Q25, called clones with MiXCR and kept productive beta chains. Identical CDR3 protein sequences are pooled into one entry, listed with their most common genes and DNA. TCRdb's processing, not the authors' own work, is the source of the V and J calls. This sample is represented by about 180,000 distinct CDR3 sequences; approximately 40% of them were singletons. Jointly, the top ten make up roughly 5.2% of the sample.

This sequence was found in a woman aged 40-49 years with Graves' ophthalmopathy. Donor details come from another sample of the same person, matched by shared clones. The receptor chain draws on TRBV6-2 or TRBV6-3 and TRBJ2-2; TRBD2 agrees with 11 junctional bases. Source material: peripheral blood. The CDR3: CASSPYTSGSATGELFF. The DNA is TGTGCCAGCAGCCCCTATACTAGCGGGAGCGCCACCGGGGAGCTGTTTTTT.